What follows are 29 T cell receptor beta chains derived from one specimen sequenced in a study of OX40 agonist ivuxolimab in advanced cancers. Measured with immunoSEQ multiplex PCR; TCRdb has only the in-frame clones, and not every one. The sample carries 60,000 to 85,000 clones, 70% to 90% recorded once. Sequenced here: CD4+ or CD8+ T cells sorted from blood, sampled in a trial of the OX40 agonist ivuxolimab. The receptors here all came from an adult with an advanced solid tumor such as melanoma, head and neck, liver or kidney cancer.

The J gene is TRBJ2-5, the V gene TRBV2; D gene uncertain. This CDR3 region has 11 residues. CDR1 is SNHLY and CDR2 is FYNNEI in the germline V gene. Trimming removed 4 bases at V and 2 bases at J, with 2 bases between. The CDR3 is CASSAQETQYF. The CDR3 DNA reads as TGTGCCAGCAGTGCTCAAGAGACCCAGTACTTC.

V is TRBV28 and J is TRBJ2-3; TRBD2 matches 8 bases. CDR1 MDHEN and CDR2 SYDVKM come from the germline V gene. There are 16 residues in the CDR3. Trimming cost V 5 bases and J 2 bases; bases outside gene matches: 9. CDR3 amino acids: CASSQTGGGLTDTQYF. The CDR3 region has the DNA TGTGCCAGCAGTCAAACGGGGGGGGGCCTCACAGATACGCAGTATTTT.

The chain links TRBV10-3 to TRBJ1-3; D gene unclear. Trimming removed 6 bases from V and 1 base from J, with 7 bases in between. The V gene's germline CDR1 is ENHRY and CDR2 SYGVKD. This CDR3 comprises 13 residues. CDR3 sequence: CAIRAESGNTIYF. CDR3 DNA sequence: TGTGCCATCAGGGCAGAGTCTGGAAACACCATATATTTT.

The chain carries TRBV10-3 and TRBJ1-1; D not resolved. Germline CDR1 is ENHRY and CDR2 is SYGVKD. With 4 bases removed from V and 0 bases from J, the gap between germline ends came to 6 bases. The CDR3 is made up of 13 amino acids. DNA for the CDR3: TGTGCCATCAGTGCGCGCATGAACACTGAAGCTTTCTTT. It yields the protein CAISARMNTEAFF.

The chain couples TRBV28 to TRBJ2-4; D is possibly TRBD2 (6 bases). Trimming removed 3 bases at V and 1 base at J, with 10 bases between. This CDR3 is built from 15 residues. Germline V gene data show CDR1 as MDHEN and CDR2 as SYDVKM. The CDR3 DNA follows: TGTGCCAGCAGTTTCGGGGGTCCGGCCAAAAACATTCAGTACTTC. Amino acids: CASSFGGPAKNIQYF. Full variable domain (rest looked up from reference TRBV28 and TRBJ2-4): DVKVTQSSRYLVKRTGEKVFLECVQDMDHENMFWYRQDPGLGLRLIYFSYDVKMKEKGDIPEGYSVSREKKERFSLILESASTNQTSMYLCASSFGGPAKNIQYFGAGTRLSVL.

The genes are TRBV5-1 and TRBJ2-7, with D tentatively TRBD1 or TRBD2 (6 bases each). CDR3 size: 12 residues. The germline V and J ends were trimmed by 0 bases and 12 bases, with 13 bases remaining between them. Germline lookup yields CDR1 SGHRS and CDR2 YFSETQ. The CDR3 bases are TGCGCCAGCAGCTTGGGGGGGGCGACGCGGTACTTC. This codes for CASSLGGATRYF.

The CDR3 DNA is TGTGCCAGCAGCTTAGGACTGTCTGCATCGACAGATACGCAGTATTTT. Residues: CASSLGLSASTDTQYF. This chain uses TRBV9 with TRBJ2-3; TRBD2 is a possible D gene (5 bases). Looked up from germline, CDR1 is SGDLS and CDR2 is YYNGEE. This CDR3 has 16 amino acids. With 4 bases removed from V and 3 bases from J, the gap between germline ends came to 18 bases. The full variable domain, with the rest looked up from reference TRBV9 and TRBJ2-3, is DSGVTQTPKHLITATGQRVTLRCSPRSGDLSVYWYQQSLDQGLQFLIQYYNGEERAKGNILERFSAQQFPDLHSELNLSSLELGDSALYFCASSLGLSASTDTQYFGPGTRLTVL.

The rearrangement joins TRBV6-1 to TRBJ2-5; 10 bases line up with TRBD1. The CDR3 totals 16 residues. CDR1 is MNHNS, CDR2 SASEGT, per germline. The V and J ends lost 2 bases and 3 bases, in that order; junction bases with no gene match: 6. This CDR3 is CASSEWGQGREETQYF. For the CDR3, the DNA is TGTGCCAGCAGTGAATGGGGACAGGGGAGGGAAGAGACCCAGTACTTC.

The CDR3 protein is CASSLNPSGRGETQYF. The CDR3 nucleotides are TGTGCCAGCAGTCTAAATCCTAGCGGGAGGGGGGAGACCCAGTACTTC. The chain couples TRBV7-3 to TRBJ2-5; 12 nucleotides line up with TRBD2. Germline CDR1 SGHTA, CDR2 FQGTGA. The CDR3 spans 16 residues. V shed 6 bases, J shed 5 bases, and the junction held 10 bases outside the gene matches. Full variable domain (missing parts from reference TRBV7-3 and TRBJ2-5): GAGVSQTPSNKVTEKGKYVELRCDPISGHTALYWYRQSLGQGPEFLIYFQGTGAADDSGLPNDRFFAVRPEGSVSTLKIQRTERGDSAVYLCASSLNPSGRGETQYFGPGTRLLVL.

This chain connects TRBV6-4 to TRBJ1-3, with D uncertain. The CDR3 runs to 16 residues. The germline V and J ends were trimmed by 4 bases and 0 bases, with 13 bases remaining between them. In germline, CDR1 is MRHNA, CDR2 SNTAGT. The CDR3 sequence is CASSVCRESSGNTIYF. The CDR3 region has the DNA TGTGCCAGCAGTGTCTGTAGGGAGAGCTCTGGAAACACCATATATTTT.

This clone came up once. The chain joins TRBV18 to TRBJ1-1; D remains ambiguous. V was cut by 6 bases and J by 3 bases, with 17 bases left in between. The CDR3 runs 15 residues. The germline CDR1 and CDR2 sequences are KGHSH and LQKENI. The CDR3 DNA is TGTGCCAGCTCCGAGACGGGGAGGGTTGACACTGAAGCTTTCTTT. Its translation is CASSETGRVDTEAFF.

V and J are TRBV6-5 and TRBJ2-1; 10 nucleotides match TRBD2. The CDR3 totals 15 residues. J gave up 9 bases and V 7 bases, and 12 bases lay outside the gene matches. Germline V CDR1 and CDR2: MNHEY, SVGAGI. The CDR3 nucleotides read TGTGCCAGCACCCCCAAGCGGGAGGGCCTAGCTGAGCAGTTCTTC. This codes for CASTPKREGLAEQFF.

The count of this clone is one. This sample also contains other DNA sequences that code for the same CDR3. The chain has TRBV7-2 and TRBJ1-1, with TRBD1 as a possible D gene (5 bases). V lost 5 bases, J lost 4 bases, and 11 bases lay in between. The CDR3 is 13 residues long. Germline CDR1 and CDR2: SGHTA and FQGNSA. The CDR3 spells CASSPQGSTEAFF. CDR3 nucleotides: TGTGCCAGCAGCCCCCAGGGTAGCACTGAAGCTTTCTTT. The full variable domain, rest sourced from reference TRBV7-2 and TRBJ1-1, is GAGVSQSPSNKVTEKGKDVELRCDPISGHTALYWYRQSLGQGLEFLIYFQGNSAPDKSGLPSDRFSAERTGGSVSTLTIQRTQQEDSAVYLCASSPQGSTEAFFGQGTRLTVV.

The chain recombines TRBV7-9 with TRBJ1-4; no definite D call. From germline, CDR1 is SEHNR and CDR2 FQNEAQ (reference sequence). This CDR3 has 14 residues. V lost 3 bases and J 0 bases, leaving 5 bases between the germline ends. As DNA, the CDR3 is TGTGCCAGCAGCTTTACCGCAACTAATGAAAAACTGTTTTTT. This gives the protein CASSFTATNEKLFF.

The chain recombines TRBV4-1 with TRBJ2-2; possibly TRBD1 for D (5 bases). This CDR3 region has 14 residues. V was shortened by 6 bases and J by 6 bases, with 14 bases between the two germline ends. Germline V gene sequence: CDR1 MGHRA, CDR2 YSYEKL. CDR3 protein: CASRLQGVPGELFF. The CDR3 DNA follows: TGCGCCAGCAGACTTCAAGGGGTCCCCGGGGAGCTGTTTTTT.

The rearrangement uses TRBV6-5 and TRBJ2-7, with 8 positions matching TRBD1. V was clipped by 5 bases and J by 6 bases; unmatched bases: 3. Germline loops: CDR1 MNHEY, CDR2 SVGAGI. CDR3 length: 12 residues. CDR3 loop: CASSVDRVEQYF. As DNA, the CDR3 is TGTGCCAGCAGTGTGGACAGGGTCGAGCAGTACTTC.

V usage is TRBV28 and J usage is TRBJ1-3; D gene uncertain. CDR3 size: 15 residues. The germline CDR1 and CDR2 sequences are MDHEN and SYDVKM. V shed 2 bases and J shed 0 bases, with 8 bases lying between them. The CDR3 nucleotides are TGTGCCAGCAGTTTAACGGCGGCCTCTGGAAACACCATATATTTT. Its protein is CASSLTAASGNTIYF.

V and J are TRBV30 and TRBJ2-3; D is uncertain. With 0 bases removed from V and 1 base from J, the gap between germline ends came to 8 bases. This CDR3 has 14 residues. Germline CDR1 is GTSNPN and CDR2 is SVGIG (reference sequence). The CDR3 DNA reads as TGTGCCTGGAGTGTAAATCGGGGCACAGATACGCAGTATTTT. It translates to CAWSVNRGTDTQYF.

CDR3 residues: CASWQGGNEKLFF. The CDR3 DNA sequence: TGTGCCAGTTGGCAGGGAGGTAATGAAAAACTGTTTTTT. V gene TRBV28 combines with J gene TRBJ1-4, with D possibly matching TRBD1 (5 bases). Germline V gives CDR1 MDHEN, CDR2 SYDVKM. This CDR3 has 13 amino acids. V lost 9 bases and J 4 bases, leaving 12 bases between the germline ends.

This clone was recorded once. The chain employs TRBV19 and TRBJ2-7; D remains ambiguous. Germline V gives CDR1 LNHDA, CDR2 SQIVND (reference sequence). V was pared by 7 bases and J by 3 bases, with 10 bases between. The CDR3 totals 12 residues. As DNA, the CDR3 is TGTGCCAGTACCATTCTGTACTACGAGCAGTACTTC. It yields the protein CASTILYYEQYF.

This clone was detected only once. This chain links TRBV28 with TRBJ2-5; D is unclear. The germline V gene has CDR1 MDHEN and CDR2 SYDVKM. This CDR3 is 13 amino acids long. V was cut by 5 bases and J by 4 bases, with 11 bases left in between. CDR3 nucleotides: TGTGCCAGCAGTCTTAGGTATGGAGAGACCCAGTACTTC. This translates into CASSLRYGETQYF.

V and J are TRBV4-1 and TRBJ2-5, with 12 positions matching TRBD2. The germline CDR1 and CDR2 sequences are MGHRA and YSYEKL. V trimming: 3 bases; J trimming: 7 bases; junction bases outside the gene matches: 21. The CDR3 extends over 20 amino acids. CDR3 in amino acids: CASSHLPGLAGTPLFATQYF. The CDR3 region has the DNA TGCGCCAGCAGCCACTTACCGGGACTAGCGGGCACGCCTCTATTCGCGACCCAGTACTTC.

The J gene is TRBJ2-1, the V gene TRBV29-1; D perhaps matches TRBD2 (5 bases). The V gene lost 6 bases and the J gene lost 2 bases, with 11 bases spanning the gap. Germline CDR1 SQVTM, CDR2 ANQGSEA. The CDR3 is 13 residues long. The CDR3 DNA sequence: TGCAGCGTCCCTAGCCAAACCTACAATGAGCAGTTCTTC. Its protein is CSVPSQTYNEQFF.

The rearrangement links TRBV13 to TRBJ2-7; no clear D. V shed 4 bases and J shed 7 bases, with 17 bases lying between them. This CDR3 is built from 14 residues. Germline V gene data show CDR1 as PRHDT and CDR2 as FYEKMQ (reference sequence). DNA of the CDR3: TGTGCCAGCAGCTCTACGGTTAACCTACGTGAGCAGTACTTC. Protein sequence: CASSSTVNLREQYF.

This chain connects TRBV7-2 to TRBJ1-5, with TRBD1 matching over 8 bases. CDR3 length: 17 residues. CDR1 SGHTA and CDR2 FQGNSA come from the germline V gene. V was clipped by 1 base and J by 2 bases; unmatched bases: 7. In nucleotides, the CDR3 is TGTGCCAGCAGCTTAGTTGCAGGGGGCGGGGGCAATCAGCCCCAGCATTTT. Translating gives CASSLVAGGGGNQPQHF.

The chain links TRBV11-1 to TRBJ2-2; 8 bases are a match to TRBD2. The CDR3 has 16 amino acids. Germline V lookup: CDR1 SGHAT, CDR2 FQDESV (reference sequence). Trimming cost V 5 bases and J 1 base; bases outside gene matches: 6. The CDR3 is CASSGYSGMNTGELFF. The DNA for the CDR3 is TGTGCCAGCAGCGGCTATAGCGGGATGAACACCGGGGAGCTGTTTTTT.

This clone came up once. The chain combines TRBV27 with TRBJ2-5; 9 nucleotides match TRBD1. Unmatched junction bases numbered 11, after V lost 1 base and J lost 5 bases. Germline CDR1 reads MNHEY; CDR2 reads SMNVEV (reference sequence). The CDR3 is made up of 17 amino acids. The CDR3 DNA sequence: TGTGCCAGCAGTTTATTTTCCACAACAGGGGGCGGTGAGACCCAGTACTTC. Its protein is CASSLFSTTGGGETQYF.

V and J are TRBV27 and TRBJ1-5; TRBD1 is a possible D gene (5 bases). The germline V gene has CDR1 MNHEY and CDR2 SMNVEV (reference sequence). The CDR3 has 16 amino acids. V was cut by 10 bases and J by 2 bases, with 21 bases left in between. DNA of the CDR3: TGTGCCACCAGGGCCGGGGGGGGGTCGGGCAATCAGCCCCAGCATTTT. The encoded protein is CATRAGGGSGNQPQHF.

The chain couples TRBV5-4 to TRBJ2-3, with D possibly being TRBD1 or TRBD2 (5 bases each). There are 14 residues in the CDR3. Per the germline V gene, CDR1 is SGHNT and CDR2 is YYREEE (reference sequence). The germline V and J ends were trimmed by 3 bases and 1 base, with 9 bases remaining between them. The CDR3 DNA reads as TGTGCCAGCAGCTACCGGGACGGCACAGATACGCAGTATTTT. Its translation: CASSYRDGTDTQYF.